This T cell receptor beta chain stems from a study of blood T cell dynamics during melanoma immunotherapy. Study information: Standard first-line treatment here was pembrolizumab or nivolumab plus ipilimumab in metastatic melanoma. The study, taken as a whole, reports: Unlike progressors, later disease-control patients had W3 repertoires gaining clonality or diversity.

As for time point: pre-treatment baseline. One draw preceded checkpoint blockade; another followed its first cycle at week 3. Patients with prior systemic cancer treatment, concomitant immunosuppressants, or other active malignancies were excluded. Clones were sequenced by immunoSEQ multiplex PCR, and TCRdb holds only the in-frame ones, with some missing. The sample lists fewer than 7,500 clones, around 90% occurring once. This clone appeared a few times. Its antigen is currently unknown. This specimen consisted of blood, obtained from a patient treated with checkpoint blockade. This sequence was found in a human donor with melanoma.

The CDR3 DNA follows: TGTGCGACCCGAATCGGAGGGCCCCACGAGCAGTACTTC. Protein: CATRIGGPHEQYF. The genes are TRBV6-5 and TRBJ2-7, with a tentative D call TRBD2 (6 bases). This CDR3 contains 13 residues. Germline CDR1 reads MNHEY; CDR2 reads SVGAGI.